One sample yielded the 15 T cell receptor beta chains listed below, sequenced in a study of beta chain features in type 1 diabetes. Isolated RNA was reverse transcribed in full, so expressed TCRB transcripts were sequenced. Repertoires were generated with immunoSEQ multiplex PCR, while TCRdb's copy carries only in-frame clones and drops some. The data contain almost 350,000 clones, 9.3% of them singletons. No antigens are known for them. Findings and caveats of the study: Within each of all four CD4+ subsets, Type 1 diabetes patients had TCRB CDR3s that were moderately but significantly shorter.

Sequencing was performed on central memory CD4+ T cells from blood. These receptors all stem from a man aged 25-40 years with type 1 diabetes.

The table lists this clone with a few counts. The rearrangement joins TRBV6-5 to TRBJ2-1; TRBD2 agrees at 8 bases. V lost 2 bases, J lost 6 bases, and 9 bases stayed unmatched. Germline CDR1 and CDR2: MNHEY and SVGAGI. The length of the CDR3 is 16 residues. The CDR3 DNA reads as TGTGCCAGCAGTTACGATAGCGGGGCCCACTCCAATGAGCAGTTCTTC. This codes for CASSYDSGAHSNEQFF.

The J gene is TRBJ1-3, the V gene TRBV6-5; D uncertain. This CDR3 contains 16 residues. The V and J ends lost 4 bases and 4 bases respectively, with 17 bases between them. Germline V gene lookup returns CDR1 MNHEY and CDR2 SVGAGI. CDR3 protein: CASSSPTTWHGNTIYF. The DNA of the CDR3 is TGTGCCAGCAGTTCCCCCACTACTTGGCACGGAAACACCATATATTTT.

This clone was found a few times. The chain links TRBV30 to TRBJ2-1, with 8 bases lining up with TRBD1. V lost 4 bases, J lost 4 bases, and 9 bases stayed unmatched. CDR3 length equals 15 residues. CDR1 and CDR2 (germline): GTSNPN, SVGIG (reference sequence). Here the CDR3 DNA reads TGTGCCTGGAAACGCGACAGGGGTCAATACAATGAGCAGTTCTTC. Protein: CAWKRDRGQYNEQFF.

The CDR3 DNA sequence: TGTGCCAGTAGTAGCACAGGGTGGGTGGCCACTGAAGCTTTCTTT. This gives the protein CASSSTGWVATEAFF. J is TRBJ1-1 and V is TRBV19; possible D gene TRBD1, 6 bases. Looked up from germline, CDR1 is LNHDA and CDR2 is SQIVND (reference sequence). The CDR3 covers 15 residues. V was trimmed by 4 bases and J by 4 bases, leaving 16 bases between them.

This clone was observed a few times. The chain uses TRBV6-5 and TRBJ1-1, with a possible D match to TRBD1 (5 bases). From germline, CDR1 is MNHEY and CDR2 SVGAGI. V shed 2 bases and J shed 7 bases, with 14 bases lying between them. This CDR3 spans 14 amino acids. CDR3 coding DNA: TGTGCCAGCAGTTACGATATTAGGGGAGGTGAAGCTTTCTTT. This codes for CASSYDIRGGEAFF.

The rearrangement joins TRBV6-5 to TRBJ2-1; 12 nucleotides align to TRBD2. The CDR3 length is 15 residues. The junction had 2 bases not matched to a gene; V was cut back by 6 bases and J by 2 bases. CDR1 and CDR2 (germline): MNHEY, SVGAGI. The CDR3 coding sequence is TGTGCCAGCAGGAGGACTAGCGGGACCTACAATGAGCAGTTCTTC. Translation: CASRRTSGTYNEQFF.

The rearrangement links TRBV9 to TRBJ1-5; D is ambiguous. V gave up 4 bases and J gave up 0 bases, with 11 bases separating them. Looked up from germline, CDR1 is SGDLS and CDR2 is YYNGEE. The CDR3 sequence is 15 residues long. The CDR3 nucleotides read TGTGCCAGCAGCACGGGGTCGAATAGCAATCAGCCCCAGCATTTT. It yields the protein CASSTGSNSNQPQHF.

This rearrangement joins TRBV30 to TRBJ2-1; 8 positions match TRBD2. The germline CDR1 and CDR2 sequences are GTSNPN and SVGIG (reference sequence). There are 14 residues in the CDR3. J was trimmed by 4 bases and V by 0 bases; bases with no gene match: 2. This CDR3 is CAWSVKRGYNEQFF. The CDR3 DNA reads TGTGCCTGGAGTGTTAAGCGGGGGTACAATGAGCAGTTCTTC. The entire variable domain, with the rest obtained from reference TRBV30 and TRBJ2-1, is as follows: SQTIHQWPATLVQPVGSPLSLECTVEGTSNPNLYWYRQAAGRGLQLLFYSVGIGQISSEVPQNLSASRPQDRQFILSSKKLLLSDSGFYLCAWSVKRGYNEQFFGPGTRLTVL.

This clone was counted only a few times. The sample contains more than one DNA sequence encoding this CDR3. The V gene is TRBV9, the J gene TRBJ1-6; D not resolved. The CDR3 totals 15 residues. Between the trimmed V and J ends, which lost 0 bases and 10 bases, there was a span of 14 bases. Germline lookup yields CDR1 SGDLS and CDR2 YYNGEE. CDR3 coding DNA: TGTGCCAGCAGCGTAGGTCCAGACGAGCGGTCACCCCTCCACTTT. Residues: CASSVGPDERSPLHF. The variable domain in full, with the rest retrieved from reference TRBV9 and TRBJ1-6, is DSGVTQTPKHLITATGQRVTLRCSPRSGDLSVYWYQQSLDQGLQFLIQYYNGEERAKGNILERFSAQQFPDLHSELNLSSLELGDSALYFCASSVGPDERSPLHFGNGTRLTVT.

This clone was detected a few times. V gene TRBV5-1 combines with J gene TRBJ1-5, with D hard to call. Between the trimmed V and J ends, which lost 0 bases and 5 bases, there was a span of 9 bases. The germline V gene encodes CDR1 SGHRS and CDR2 YFSETQ. This CDR3 region has 14 residues. CDR3 in DNA: TGCGCCAGCAGCTTGGCCGGGTTGGATCAGCCCCAGCATTTT. Encoded protein: CASSLAGLDQPQHF.

The chain has TRBV5-1 and TRBJ2-7; no firm D call. There are 15 residues in the CDR3. CDR1 and CDR2 from the germline V gene are SGHRS and YFSETQ. V was pared by 0 bases and J by 3 bases, with 13 bases between. The CDR3 bases are TGCGCCAGCAGCTTGGCCGGGCGGTCTAACTACGAGCAGTACTTC. Protein: CASSLAGRSNYEQYF.

This clone was counted between two and nine times. The chain uses TRBV19 and TRBJ1-1; D unresolved. The CDR3 loop spans 12 amino acids. Germline values: CDR1 LNHDA, CDR2 SQIVND (reference sequence). V was trimmed by 4 bases and J by 8 bases, leaving 11 bases between them. The CDR3 protein is CASSTRGREAFF. Here the CDR3 DNA reads TGTGCCAGTAGTACCCGGGGTCGGGAAGCTTTCTTT.

This clone was counted a few times. Within the sample, other DNA sequences also encode this same CDR3. V usage is TRBV20-1 and J usage is TRBJ2-5; D gene unclear. V was cut by 3 bases and J by 4 bases, with 6 bases left in between. This CDR3 comprises 11 residues. The V gene's germline CDR1 is DFQATT and CDR2 SNEGSKA (reference sequence). CDR3 DNA: TGCAGTGCTAGTTCGGGAGAGACCCAGTACTTC. Residues: CSASSGETQYF.

This clone was counted only a few times. This chain links TRBV11-2 with TRBJ2-2; 12 positions agree with TRBD2. Germline CDR1 SGHAT, CDR2 FQNNGV. This CDR3 has 17 residues. V lost 3 bases to trimming and J lost 4 bases; unmatched junction nucleotides: 6. CDR3 nucleotides: TGTGCCAGCAGCTTGCTAGCGGGGGGGCTTGGCACCGGGGAGCTGTTTTTT. It is translated as CASSLLAGGLGTGELFF.

The CDR3 nucleotides read TGTGCCACCAGCAGAGACCTCCGGGATTCCTCTGAAAAACTGTTTTTT. It is translated as CATSRDLRDSSEKLFF. V and J are TRBV15 and TRBJ1-4; D is uncertain. The CDR3 extends over 16 amino acids. The germline V and J ends were trimmed by 0 bases and 7 bases, with 15 bases remaining between them. Per the germline V gene, CDR1 is LNHNV and CDR2 is YYDKDF (reference sequence).